A selection of T cell receptor beta chains follows, all from one sample in a study of T cell responses to AZD1222 COVID-19 vaccine. The repertoire was sequenced with immunoSEQ multiplex PCR; TCRdb's copy has only in-frame clones and lacks some. Here the sample spans more than 150,000 clones, under 95% being singletons. Here the sequenced sample was peripheral blood, taken 28 days after the second AZD1222 dose. The receptors originated from an adult who received the AZD1222 COVID-19 vaccine. CDR3s include the opening cysteine and the closing phenylalanine or tryptophan. The D gene is left open where the match is weak. Clone sizes are given selectively: once, few, many, or a class where the clone is expanded.

D	J	V	size	CDR3	DNA
NA	TRBJ1-2	TRBV5-6	NA	CASSPGLFPHYGYTF	TGTGCCAGCAGCCCAGGACTTTTCCCGCACTATGGCTACACCTTC
TRBD1	TRBJ2-1	TRBV6-1	once	CASSEGDHRGLSSYNEQFF	TGTGCCAGCAGTGAGGGGGATCACAGGGGCCTGAGCTCCTACAATGAGCAGTTCTTC
NA	TRBJ1-5	TRBV6-6	NA	CASSYSRGDQPQHF	TGTGCCAGCAGTTACTCGAGGGGGGATCAGCCCCAGCATTTT
TRBD2	TRBJ2-3	TRBV7-6	NA	CASSLVGLAGGSADTQYF	TGTGCCAGCAGCTTAGTAGGACTAGCGGGAGGCTCTGCAGATACGCAGTATTTT
NA	TRBJ1-2	TRBV4-1	NA	CASSPSTGLSNYGYTF	TGCGCCAGCAGCCCCAGTACAGGGCTAAGCAACTATGGCTACACCTTC
TRBD2	TRBJ2-2	TRBV19	NA	CASTKSGINTGELFF	TGTGCCAGTACCAAAAGCGGGATTAACACCGGGGAGCTGTTTTTT
NA	TRBJ1-5	TRBV2	NA	CASSGTNQPQHF	TGTGCCAGCAGTGGGACCAATCAGCCCCAGCATTTT
NA	TRBJ1-2	TRBV4-1	NA	CASSPPVGDSNYGYTF	TGCGCCAGCAGCCCCCCGGTTGGGGATTCGAACTATGGCTACACCTTC
TRBD1	TRBJ1-6	TRBV2	NA	CASSGGAGGDNSPLHF	TGTGCCAGCAGCGGGGGGGCAGGGGGAGATAATTCACCCCTCCACTTT
NA	TRBJ2-3	TRBV7-9	NA	CASSLGTDTQYF	TGTGCCAGCAGCTTAGGCACAGATACGCAGTATTTT
NA	TRBJ1-2	TRBV24-1	NA	CATSVTETYGYTF	TGTGCCACCAGTGTCACAGAGACGTATGGCTACACCTTC
NA	TRBJ1-5	TRBV7-6	NA	CASGQTNGDQPQHF	TGTGCCAGCGGACAAACTAACGGTGATCAGCCCCAGCATTTT
NA	TRBJ2-6	TRBV4-2	NA	CASSQATGASFSGANVLTF	TGTGCCAGCAGCCAGGCGACGGGAGCCTCGTTCTCTGGGGCCAACGTCCTGACTTTC
NA	TRBJ1-1	TRBV27	NA	CASSLSPGLNTEAFF	TGTGCCAGCAGTCTGTCCCCCGGGCTGAACACTGAAGCTTTCTTT
NA	TRBJ2-7	TRBV2	NA	CASRYAVQGTEQYF	TGTGCCAGCAGGTACGCCGTGCAGGGAACCGAGCAGTACTTC
NA	TRBJ1-5	TRBV2	NA	CASTTLRGAARPQHF	TGTGCCAGCACCACCCTCCGGGGGGCAGCTCGGCCCCAGCATTTT
NA	TRBJ1-1	TRBV7-3	NA	CASSLTGQSNTEAFF	TGTGCCAGCAGCTTAACCGGACAGTCGAACACTGAAGCTTTCTTT
NA	TRBJ1-2	TRBV6-1	NA	CASSESTTGTPYGYTF	TGTGCCAGCAGTGAATCCACCACAGGGACACCCTATGGCTACACCTTC
NA	TRBJ1-3	TRBV10-1	NA	CASRPPAGNTIYF	TGCGCCAGCAGACCCCCAGCGGGAAACACCATATATTTT
NA	TRBJ1-6	TRBV9	once	CASSVESYNSPLHF	TGTGCCAGCAGCGTAGAATCCTATAATTCACCCCTCCACTTT
TRBD2	TRBJ2-1	TRBV11-2	NA	CASITSGEYNEQFF	TGTGCCAGCATAACTAGCGGGGAATACAATGAGCAGTTCTTC
TRBD1	TRBJ1-1	TRBV29-1	NA	CSVRNRGVTEAFF	TGCAGCGTTCGGAACAGGGGGGTCACTGAAGCTTTCTTT
TRBD2	TRBJ2-3	TRBV4-1	NA	CASSLGGALADTQYF	TGCGCCAGCAGCCTCGGGGGGGCCCTGGCGGATACGCAGTATTTT
NA	TRBJ1-6	TRBV12-5	NA	CASGLDQGLGSNSPLHF	TGTGCTAGTGGTTTGGATCAGGGGCTGGGGAGTAATTCACCCCTCCACTTT
NA	TRBJ2-1	TRBV7-9	NA	CASLGTPYNEQFF	TGTGCCAGTCTAGGGACGCCTTACAATGAGCAGTTCTTC
NA	TRBJ1-5	TRBV21-1	NA	CASIKQGVHQPQHF	TGTGCCAGCATCAAACAGGGTGTCCATCAGCCCCAGCATTTT
NA	TRBJ1-6	TRBV27	NA	CASSSPFGGTNSPLHF	TGTGCCAGCAGTTCCCCCTTTGGTGGGACAAATTCACCCCTCCACTTT
NA	TRBJ2-5	TRBV11-1	NA	CASSTMDSQETQYF	TGTGCCAGCAGCACAATGGACAGCCAAGAGACCCAGTACTTC
NA	TRBJ2-1	TRBV7-9	NA	CASSFLSGGLSSYNEQFF	TGTGCCAGCAGCTTCCTCTCGGGCGGATTGAGCTCCTACAATGAGCAGTTCTTC
NA	TRBJ1-1	TRBV29-1	NA	CSGVSVWEAFF	TGCAGCGGGGTATCGGTGTGGGAAGCTTTCTTT
TRBD1	TRBJ1-6	TRBV6-2/TRBV6-3	NA	CASSLGQGYNSPLHF	TGTGCCAGCAGTTTGGGACAGGGGTATAATTCACCCCTCCACTTT